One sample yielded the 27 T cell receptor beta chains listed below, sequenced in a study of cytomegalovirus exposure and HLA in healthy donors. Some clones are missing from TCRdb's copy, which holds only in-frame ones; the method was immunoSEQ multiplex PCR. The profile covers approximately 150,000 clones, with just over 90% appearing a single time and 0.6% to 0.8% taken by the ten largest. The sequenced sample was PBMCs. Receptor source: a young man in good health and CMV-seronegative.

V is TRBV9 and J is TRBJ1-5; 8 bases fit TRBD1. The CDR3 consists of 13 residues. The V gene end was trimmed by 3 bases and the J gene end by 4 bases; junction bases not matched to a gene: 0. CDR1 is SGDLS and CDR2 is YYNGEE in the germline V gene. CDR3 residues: CASSGQGNQPQHF. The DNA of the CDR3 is TGTGCCAGCAGCGGACAGGGGAATCAGCCCCAGCATTTT.

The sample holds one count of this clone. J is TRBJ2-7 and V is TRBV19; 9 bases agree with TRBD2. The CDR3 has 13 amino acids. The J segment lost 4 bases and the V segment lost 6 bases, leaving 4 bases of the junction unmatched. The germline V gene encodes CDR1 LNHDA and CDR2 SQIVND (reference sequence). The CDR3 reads CASSSGLAYEQYV. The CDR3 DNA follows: TGTGCCAGTAGCTCGGGACTAGCTTACGAGCAGTACGTC.

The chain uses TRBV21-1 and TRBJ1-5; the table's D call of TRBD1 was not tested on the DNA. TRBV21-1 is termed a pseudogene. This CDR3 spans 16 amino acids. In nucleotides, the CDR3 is TGTGCCAGCAGCGAAAAGGAGGACAGGGACAATCAGCCCCAGCATTTT. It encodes CASSEKEDRDNQPQHF.

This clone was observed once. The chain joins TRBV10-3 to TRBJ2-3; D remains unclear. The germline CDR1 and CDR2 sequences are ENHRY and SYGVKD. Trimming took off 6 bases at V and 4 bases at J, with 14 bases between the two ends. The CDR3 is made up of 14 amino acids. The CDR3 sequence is CAISPDIAADTQYF. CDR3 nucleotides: TGTGCCATCAGCCCTGATATAGCCGCAGATACGCAGTATTTT.

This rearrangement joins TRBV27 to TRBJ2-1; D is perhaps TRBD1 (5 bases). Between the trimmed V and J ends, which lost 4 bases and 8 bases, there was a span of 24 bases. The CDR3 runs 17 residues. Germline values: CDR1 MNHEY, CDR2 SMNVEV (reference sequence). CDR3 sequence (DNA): TGTGCCAGCAGTTCCGGGCAGGGTAGGATGGGGTCCCATGAGCAGTTCTTC. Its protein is CASSSGQGRMGSHEQFF.

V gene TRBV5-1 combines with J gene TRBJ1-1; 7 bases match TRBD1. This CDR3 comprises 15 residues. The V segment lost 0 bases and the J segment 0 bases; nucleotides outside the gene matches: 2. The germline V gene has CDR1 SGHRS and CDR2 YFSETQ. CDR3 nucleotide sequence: TGCGCCAGCAGCTTGGCACAGGGGCTGAACACTGAAGCTTTCTTT. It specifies CASSLAQGLNTEAFF.

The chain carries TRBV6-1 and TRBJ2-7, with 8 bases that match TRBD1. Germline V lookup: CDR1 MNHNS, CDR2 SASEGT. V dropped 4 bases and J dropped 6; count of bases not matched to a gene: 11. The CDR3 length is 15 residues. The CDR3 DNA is TGTGCCAGCAGTGGCTGGGGGCAGGGGGCGGGCGAGCAGTACGTC. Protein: CASSGWGQGAGEQYV.

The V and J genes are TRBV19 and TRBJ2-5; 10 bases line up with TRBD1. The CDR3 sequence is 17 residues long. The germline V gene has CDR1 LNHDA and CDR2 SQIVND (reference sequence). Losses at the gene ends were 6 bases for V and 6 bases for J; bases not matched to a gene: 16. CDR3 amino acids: CASSPFFETGGGKTQYF. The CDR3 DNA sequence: TGTGCCAGTAGCCCTTTTTTCGAGACAGGGGGCGGAAAGACCCAGTACTTC.

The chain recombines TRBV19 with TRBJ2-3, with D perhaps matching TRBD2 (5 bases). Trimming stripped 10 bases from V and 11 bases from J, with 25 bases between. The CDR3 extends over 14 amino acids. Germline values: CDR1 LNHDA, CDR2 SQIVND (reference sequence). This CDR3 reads CATVDFKGLGRQYF. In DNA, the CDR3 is TGTGCCACTGTGGACTTTAAAGGGTTAGGTAGGCAGTATTTT. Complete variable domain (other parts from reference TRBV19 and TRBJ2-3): DGGITQSPKYLFRKEGQNVTLSCEQNLNHDAMYWYRQDPGQGLRLIYYSQIVNDFQKGDIAEGYSVSREKKESFPLTVTSAQKNPTAFYLCATVDFKGLGRQYFGPGTRLTVL.

The CDR3 protein is CATRVSYEQYF. DNA of the CDR3: TGCGCCACGCGGGTTAGTTACGAGCAGTACTTC. V usage is TRBV10-2 and J usage is TRBJ2-7, with a weak D call TRBD2 (5 bases). Trimming took 10 bases from V and 4 from J, leaving 11 bases between them. The CDR3 extends over 11 amino acids. From germline, CDR1 is WSHSY and CDR2 SAAADI.

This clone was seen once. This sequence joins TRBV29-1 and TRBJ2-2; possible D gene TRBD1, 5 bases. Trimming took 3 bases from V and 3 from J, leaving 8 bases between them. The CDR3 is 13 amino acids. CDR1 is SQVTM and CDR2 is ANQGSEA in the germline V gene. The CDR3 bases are TGCAGCGTTGAGCAGGGTGACACCGGGGAGCTGTTTTTT. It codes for CSVEQGDTGELFF.

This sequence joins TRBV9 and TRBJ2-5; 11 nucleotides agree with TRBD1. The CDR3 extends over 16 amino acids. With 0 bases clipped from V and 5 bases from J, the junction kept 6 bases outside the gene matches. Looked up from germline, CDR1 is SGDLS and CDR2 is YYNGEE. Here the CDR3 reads CASSVGGQGVMETQYF. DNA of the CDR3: TGTGCCAGCAGCGTAGGGGGACAGGGGGTAATGGAGACCCAGTACTTC.

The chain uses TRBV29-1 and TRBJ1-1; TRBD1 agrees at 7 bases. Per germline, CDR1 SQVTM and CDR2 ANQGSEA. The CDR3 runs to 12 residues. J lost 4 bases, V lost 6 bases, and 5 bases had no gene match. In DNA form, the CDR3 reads TGCAGCGTGTCGACAGGGCCCACTGAAGCTTTCTTT. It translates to CSVSTGPTEAFF.

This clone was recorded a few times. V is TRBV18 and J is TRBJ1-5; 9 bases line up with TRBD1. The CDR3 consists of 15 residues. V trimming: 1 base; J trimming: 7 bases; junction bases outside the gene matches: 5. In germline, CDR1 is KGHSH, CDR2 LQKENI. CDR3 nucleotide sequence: TGTGCCAGCTCACCACTCAGTGGACAGGGGCAGCCCCAGCATTTT. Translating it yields CASSPLSGQGQPQHF.

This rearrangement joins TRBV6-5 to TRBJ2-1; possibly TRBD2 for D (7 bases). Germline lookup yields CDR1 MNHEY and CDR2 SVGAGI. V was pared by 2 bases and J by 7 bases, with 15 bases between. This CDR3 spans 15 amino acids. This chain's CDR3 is CASSYEGEGRNEQFF. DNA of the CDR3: TGTGCCAGCAGTTACGAGGGGGAGGGCCGAAATGAGCAGTTCTTC.

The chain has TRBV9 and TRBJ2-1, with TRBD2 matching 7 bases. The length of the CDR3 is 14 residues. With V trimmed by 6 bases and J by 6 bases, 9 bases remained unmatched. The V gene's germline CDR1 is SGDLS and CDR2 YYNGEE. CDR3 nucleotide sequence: TGTGCCAGCACTTTAGAATCGGGGGGCAATGAGCAGTTCTTC. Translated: CASTLESGGNEQFF.

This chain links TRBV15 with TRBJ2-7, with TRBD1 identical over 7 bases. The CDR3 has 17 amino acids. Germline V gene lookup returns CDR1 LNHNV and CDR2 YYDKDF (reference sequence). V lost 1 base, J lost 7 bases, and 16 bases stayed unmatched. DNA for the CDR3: TGTGCCACCAGCAGAGGAGACAGGGTCAGGAGGTCGTGGGAGCAGTACTTC. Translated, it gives CATSRGDRVRRSWEQYF.

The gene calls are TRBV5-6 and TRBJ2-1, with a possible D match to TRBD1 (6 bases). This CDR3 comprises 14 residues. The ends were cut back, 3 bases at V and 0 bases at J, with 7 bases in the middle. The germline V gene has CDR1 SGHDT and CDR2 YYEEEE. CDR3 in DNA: TGTGCCAGCAGCTCGGACAGCTCCTACAATGAGCAGTTCTTC. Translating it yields CASSSDSSYNEQFF.

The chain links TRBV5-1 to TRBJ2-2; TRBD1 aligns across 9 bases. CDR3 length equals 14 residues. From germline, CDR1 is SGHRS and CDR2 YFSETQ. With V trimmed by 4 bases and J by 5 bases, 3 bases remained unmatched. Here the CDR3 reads CASSLGQGTGELFF. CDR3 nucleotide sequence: TGCGCCAGCAGCCTCGGACAGGGGACCGGGGAGCTGTTTTTT.

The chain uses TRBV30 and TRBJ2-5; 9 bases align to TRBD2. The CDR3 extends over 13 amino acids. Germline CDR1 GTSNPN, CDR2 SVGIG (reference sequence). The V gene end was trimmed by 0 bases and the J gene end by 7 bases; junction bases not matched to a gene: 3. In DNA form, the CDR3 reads TGTGCCTGGAGTGTGAAAGCGGGGGGGACCCAGTACTTC. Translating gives CAWSVKAGGTQYF.

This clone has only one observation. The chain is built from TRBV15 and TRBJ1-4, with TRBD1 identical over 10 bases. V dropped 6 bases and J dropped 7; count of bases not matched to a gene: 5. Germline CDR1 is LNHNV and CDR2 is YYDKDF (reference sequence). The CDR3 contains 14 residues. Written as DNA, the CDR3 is TGTGCCACCAGGGAAGACAGGGGGCTTGAAAAACTGTTTTTT. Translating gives CATREDRGLEKLFF.

The CDR3 reads CASSSYTGNNQPQHF. The CDR3 nucleotides are TGTGCCAGTAGTAGTTATACAGGGAACAATCAGCCCCAGCATTTT. The chain uses TRBV19 and TRBJ1-5; D perhaps matches TRBD1 (6 bases). The CDR3 length is 15 residues. V shed 4 bases and J shed 3 bases, with 13 bases lying between them. Germline CDR1 reads LNHDA; CDR2 reads SQIVND (reference sequence). The variable domain in full, completed from reference TRBV19 and TRBJ1-5, reads DGGITQSPKYLFRKEGQNVTLSCEQNLNHDAMYWYRQDPGQGLRLIYYSQIVNDFQKGDIAEGYSVSREKKESFPLTVTSAQKNPTAFYLCASSSYTGNNQPQHFGDGTRLSIL.

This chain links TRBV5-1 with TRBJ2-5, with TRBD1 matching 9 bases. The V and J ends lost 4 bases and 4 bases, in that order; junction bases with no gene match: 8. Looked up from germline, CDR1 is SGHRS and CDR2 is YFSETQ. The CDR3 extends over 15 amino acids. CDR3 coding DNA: TGCGCCAGCAGCGGGGTCACAGGGGGCTTAGAGACCCAGTACTTC. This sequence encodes CASSGVTGGLETQYF. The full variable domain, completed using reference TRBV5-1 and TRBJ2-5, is KAGVTQTPRYLIKTRGQQVTLSCSPISGHRSVSWYQQTPGQGLQFLFEYFSETQRNKGNFPGRFSGRQFSNSRSEMNVSTLELGDSALYLCASSGVTGGLETQYFGPGTRLLVL.

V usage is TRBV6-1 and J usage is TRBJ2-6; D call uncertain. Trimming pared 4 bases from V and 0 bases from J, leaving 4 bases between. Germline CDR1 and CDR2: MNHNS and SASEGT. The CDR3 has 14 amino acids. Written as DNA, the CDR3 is TGTGCCAGCAGTGGGCACTCTGGGGCCAACGTCCTGACTTTC. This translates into CASSGHSGANVLTF.

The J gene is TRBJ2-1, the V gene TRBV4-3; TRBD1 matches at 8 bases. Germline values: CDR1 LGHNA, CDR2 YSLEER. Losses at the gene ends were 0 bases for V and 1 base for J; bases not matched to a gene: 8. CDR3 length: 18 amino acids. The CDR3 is CASSQDPPTGVSYNEQFF. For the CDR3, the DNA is TGCGCCAGCAGCCAAGACCCACCGACAGGGGTTTCCTACAATGAGCAGTTCTTC.

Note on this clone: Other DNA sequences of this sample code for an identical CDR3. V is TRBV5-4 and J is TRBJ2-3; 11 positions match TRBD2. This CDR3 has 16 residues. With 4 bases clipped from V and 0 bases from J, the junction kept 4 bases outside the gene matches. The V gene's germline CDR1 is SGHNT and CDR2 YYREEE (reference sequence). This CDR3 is CASSLGLAASTDTQYF. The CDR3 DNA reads TGTGCCAGCAGCCTGGGACTAGCGGCTAGCACAGATACGCAGTATTTT.

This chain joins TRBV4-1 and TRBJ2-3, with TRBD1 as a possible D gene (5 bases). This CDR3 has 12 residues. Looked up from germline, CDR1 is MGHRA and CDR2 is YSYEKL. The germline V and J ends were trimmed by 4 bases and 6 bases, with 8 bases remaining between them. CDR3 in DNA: TGCGCCAGCAGCCCAGGGTATGATACGCAGTATTTT. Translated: CASSPGYDTQYF.